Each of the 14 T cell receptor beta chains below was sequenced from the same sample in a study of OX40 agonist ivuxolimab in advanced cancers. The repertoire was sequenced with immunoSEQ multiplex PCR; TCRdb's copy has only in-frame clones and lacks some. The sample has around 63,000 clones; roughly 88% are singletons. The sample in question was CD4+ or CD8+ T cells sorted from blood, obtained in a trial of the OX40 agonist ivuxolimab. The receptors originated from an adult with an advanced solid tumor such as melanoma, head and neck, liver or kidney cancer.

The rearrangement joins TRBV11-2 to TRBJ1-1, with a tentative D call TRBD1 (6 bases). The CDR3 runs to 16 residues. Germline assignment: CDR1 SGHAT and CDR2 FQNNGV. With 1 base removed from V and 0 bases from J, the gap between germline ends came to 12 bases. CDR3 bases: TGTGCCAGCAGCTTAGGTTACAGGGAGATGAACACTGAAGCTTTCTTT. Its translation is CASSLGYREMNTEAFF. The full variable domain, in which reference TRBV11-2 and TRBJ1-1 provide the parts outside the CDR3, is EAGVAQSPRYKIIEKRQSVAFWCNPISGHATLYWYQQILGQGPKLLIQFQNNGVVDDSQLPKDRFSAERLKGVDSTLKIQPAKLEDSAVYLCASSLGYREMNTEAFFGQGTRLTVV.

The CDR3 bases are TGTGCCAGCAGTTACTCGAAAACCCCGCGCTATGGCTACACCTTC. This sequence encodes CASSYSKTPRYGYTF. The chain uses TRBV6-5 and TRBJ1-2; no definite D call. V dropped 0 bases and J dropped 4 bases, with 12 bases sitting between them. Germline-derived CDR1 and CDR2 are MNHEY and SVGAGI. The CDR3 is 15 residues long.

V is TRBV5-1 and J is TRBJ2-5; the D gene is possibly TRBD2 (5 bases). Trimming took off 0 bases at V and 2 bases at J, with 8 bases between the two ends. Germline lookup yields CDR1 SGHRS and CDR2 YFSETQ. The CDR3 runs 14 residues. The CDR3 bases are TGCGCCAGCAGCTTGGGAGGGATACAAGAGACCCAGTACTTC. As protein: CASSLGGIQETQYF.

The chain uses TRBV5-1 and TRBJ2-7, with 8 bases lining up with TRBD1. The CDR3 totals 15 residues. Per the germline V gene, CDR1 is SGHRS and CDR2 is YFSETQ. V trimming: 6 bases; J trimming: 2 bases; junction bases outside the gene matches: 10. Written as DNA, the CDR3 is TGCGCCAGCATCGAAGACAGGGGAGGACCCTACGAGCAGTACTTC. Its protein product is CASIEDRGGPYEQYF. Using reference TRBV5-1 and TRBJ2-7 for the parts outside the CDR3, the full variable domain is KAGVTQTPRYLIKTRGQQVTLSCSPISGHRSVSWYQQTPGQGLQFLFEYFSETQRNKGNFPGRFSGRQFSNSRSEMNVSTLELGDSALYLCASIEDRGGPYEQYFGPGTRLTVT.

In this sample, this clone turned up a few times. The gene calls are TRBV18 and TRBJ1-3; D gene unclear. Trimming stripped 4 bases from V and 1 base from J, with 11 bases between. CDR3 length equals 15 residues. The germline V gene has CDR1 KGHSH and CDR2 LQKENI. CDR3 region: CASSQTRRSGNTIYF. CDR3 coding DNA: TGTGCCAGCTCACAGACACGGAGATCTGGAAACACCATATATTTT.

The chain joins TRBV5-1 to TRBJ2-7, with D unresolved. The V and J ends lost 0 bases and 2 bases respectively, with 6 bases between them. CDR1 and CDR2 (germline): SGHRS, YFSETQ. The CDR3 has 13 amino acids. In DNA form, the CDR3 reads TGCGCCAGCAGCTTGGGGTCCACCTACGAGCAGTACTTC. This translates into CASSLGSTYEQYF.

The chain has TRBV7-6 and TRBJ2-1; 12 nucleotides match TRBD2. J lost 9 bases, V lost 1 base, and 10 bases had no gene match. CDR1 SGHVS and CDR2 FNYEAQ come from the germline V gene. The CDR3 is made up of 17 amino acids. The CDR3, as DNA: TGTGCCAGCAGCTTAGTGTCGCTAGCGGGAGGGCATGGTGAGCAGTTCTTC. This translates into CASSLVSLAGGHGEQFF.

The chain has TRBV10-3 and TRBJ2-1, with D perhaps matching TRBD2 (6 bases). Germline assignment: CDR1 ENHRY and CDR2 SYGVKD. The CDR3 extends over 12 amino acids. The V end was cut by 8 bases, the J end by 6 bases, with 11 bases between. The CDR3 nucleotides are TGTGCCATCTGGGACTCCGGCAATGAGCAGTTCTTC. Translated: CAIWDSGNEQFF.

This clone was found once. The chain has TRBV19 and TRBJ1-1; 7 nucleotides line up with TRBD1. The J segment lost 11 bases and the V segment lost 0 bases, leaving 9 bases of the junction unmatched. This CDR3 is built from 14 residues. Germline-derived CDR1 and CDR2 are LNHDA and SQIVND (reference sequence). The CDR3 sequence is CASSIELGRGAAFF. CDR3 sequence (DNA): TGTGCCAGTAGTATAGAATTAGGCAGGGGGGCCGCTTTCTTT.

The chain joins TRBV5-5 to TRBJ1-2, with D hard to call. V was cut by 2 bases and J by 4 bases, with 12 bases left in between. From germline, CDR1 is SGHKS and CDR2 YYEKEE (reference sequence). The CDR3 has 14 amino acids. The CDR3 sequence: CASSLTPGSYGYTF. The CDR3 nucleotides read TGTGCCAGCAGCTTAACCCCCGGGAGCTATGGCTACACCTTC.

The DNA of the CDR3 is TGTGCCAGCAGCTACGAGTTACAGGGGATAGCAATCAATGAGCAGTTCTTC. Protein sequence: CASSYELQGIAINEQFF. V usage is TRBV5-8 and J usage is TRBJ2-1, with TRBD1 matching over 7 bases. The V segment lost 3 bases and the J segment 6 bases; nucleotides outside the gene matches: 15. This CDR3 is built from 17 residues. CDR1 SGHTS and CDR2 YDEGEE come from the germline V gene.

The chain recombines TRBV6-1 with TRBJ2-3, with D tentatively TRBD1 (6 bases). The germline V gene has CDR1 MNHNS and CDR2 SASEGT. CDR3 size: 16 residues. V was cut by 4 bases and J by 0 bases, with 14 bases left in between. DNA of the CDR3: TGTGCCAGCAGTGCCCAGGGGCAGGTTAGCACAGATACGCAGTATTTT. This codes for CASSAQGQVSTDTQYF.

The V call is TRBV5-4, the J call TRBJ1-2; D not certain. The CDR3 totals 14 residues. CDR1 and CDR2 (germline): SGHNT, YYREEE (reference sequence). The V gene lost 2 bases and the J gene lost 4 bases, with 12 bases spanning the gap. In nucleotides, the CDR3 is TGTGCCAGCAGCTTTGCTTCTGGGGTCTATGGCTACACCTTC. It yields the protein CASSFASGVYGYTF.

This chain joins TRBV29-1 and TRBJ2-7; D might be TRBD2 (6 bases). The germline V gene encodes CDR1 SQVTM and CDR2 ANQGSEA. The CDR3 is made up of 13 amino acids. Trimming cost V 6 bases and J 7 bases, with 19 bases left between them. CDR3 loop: CSVQAQRREEQYF. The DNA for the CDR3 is TGCAGCGTCCAAGCCCAACGGAGGGAGGAGCAGTACTTC.